This TCR beta chain was sequenced in a study of human T cells and chemical hapten exposure. Across the study: Chiefly women, the patients showed alopecia areata, totalis or universalis.

Study-level results: Relative to control repertoires, expanded TCRs gave rise to significantly more large CDR3 similarity clusters.

The CDR3 runs to 14 residues. Trimming cost V 5 bases and J 10 bases; bases outside gene matches: 13. CDR1 MNHNY and CDR2 SVGAGI come from the germline V gene (reference sequence). Time point noted: pre-sensitization, week 0. Treatment in this sample: therapeutic diphenylcyclopropenone sensitization with weekly scalp DPC. Note on this clonotype: Its specificity is not known.

The study used a library that attached unique molecular identifiers to individual cDNA molecules. TCRdb ran MiXCR on the RACE reads and lists one entry per CDR3 protein. Among about 350,000 distinct CDR3 sequences listed, 5.5% were seen once. The material was whole blood, obtained in connection with sensitization to the hapten diphenylcyclopropenone (DPC). The J gene is TRBJ1-2, the V gene TRBV6-6; 7 positions agree with TRBD1. This TCR derives from a woman aged 18-35 years with alopecia areata. Some clones in this sample may be carry-over from other donors' samples. CDR3 amino acids: CASSTRQGSISYTF. The CDR3 coding sequence is TGTGCCAGCAGTACTCGACAGGGTAGTATCTCCTACACCTTC.